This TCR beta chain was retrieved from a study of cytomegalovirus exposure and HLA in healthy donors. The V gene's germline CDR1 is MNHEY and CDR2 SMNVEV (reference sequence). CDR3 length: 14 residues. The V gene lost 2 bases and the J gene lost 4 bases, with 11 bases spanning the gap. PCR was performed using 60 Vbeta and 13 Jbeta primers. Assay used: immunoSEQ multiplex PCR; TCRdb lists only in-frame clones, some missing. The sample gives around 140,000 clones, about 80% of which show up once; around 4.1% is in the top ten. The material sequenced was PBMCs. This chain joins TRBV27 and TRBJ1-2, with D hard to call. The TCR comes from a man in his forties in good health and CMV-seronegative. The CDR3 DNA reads TGTGCCAGCAGTTTACGACTTCATTCCTATGGCTACACCTTC. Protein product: CASSLRLHSYGYTF.